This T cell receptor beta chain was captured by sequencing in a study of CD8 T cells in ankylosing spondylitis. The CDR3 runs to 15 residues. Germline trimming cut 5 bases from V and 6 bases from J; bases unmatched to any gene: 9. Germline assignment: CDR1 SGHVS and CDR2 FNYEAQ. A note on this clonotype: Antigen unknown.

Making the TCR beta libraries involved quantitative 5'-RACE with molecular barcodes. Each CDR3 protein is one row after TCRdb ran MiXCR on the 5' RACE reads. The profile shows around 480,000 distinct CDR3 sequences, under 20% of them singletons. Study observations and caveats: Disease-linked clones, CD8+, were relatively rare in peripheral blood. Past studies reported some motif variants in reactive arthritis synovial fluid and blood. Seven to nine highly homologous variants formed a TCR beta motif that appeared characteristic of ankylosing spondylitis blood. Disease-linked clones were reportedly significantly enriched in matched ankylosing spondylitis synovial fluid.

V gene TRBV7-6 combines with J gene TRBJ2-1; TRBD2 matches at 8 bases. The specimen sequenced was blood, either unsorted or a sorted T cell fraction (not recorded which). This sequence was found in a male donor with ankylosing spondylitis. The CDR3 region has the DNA TGTGCCAGCAGCCCGCGGAGCGGGGGCTTCAATGAGCAGTTCTTC. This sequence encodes CASSPRSGGFNEQFF.